One and the same sample provided the 8 T cell receptor beta chains below, sequenced in a study of blood T cell repertoires in COVID-19. Profiled with immunoSEQ multiplex PCR; TCRdb holds only in-frame clones, not every one. The table has some 250,000 clones, roughly nine tenths seen once. Source material: peripheral blood. All receptors derive from a man aged 60-69 years who had recovered from COVID-19.

This clone was seen a few times. This CDR3 is CAISVSGTQDNSPLHF. CDR3 nucleotide sequence: TGTGCCATCAGTGTCTCCGGGACACAAGATAATTCACCCCTCCACTTT. The V and J genes are TRBV10-3 and TRBJ1-6, with a tentative D call TRBD1 (6 bases). Germline assignment: CDR1 ENHRY and CDR2 SYGVKD. The CDR3 consists of 16 residues. V dropped 4 bases and J dropped 5 bases, with 15 bases sitting between them.

J is TRBJ1-2 and V is TRBV19; D gene unclear. Germline loops: CDR1 LNHDA, CDR2 SQIVND (reference sequence). V was shortened by 3 bases and J by 0 bases, with 8 bases between the two germline ends. CDR3 length: 14 amino acids. The CDR3 DNA reads as TGTGCCAGTAGTATGTCCGGGGCTAACTATGGCTACACCTTC. Its translation: CASSMSGANYGYTF.

This clone was found once. This sequence joins TRBV19 and TRBJ2-3; 9 nucleotides match TRBD1. CDR3 length: 15 residues. Germline trimming cut 2 bases from V and 2 bases from J; bases unmatched to any gene: 2. Germline V gene lookup returns CDR1 LNHDA and CDR2 SQIVND (reference sequence). CDR3 loop: CASSIRTGVTDTQYF. In DNA, the CDR3 is TGTGCCAGTAGTATAAGGACAGGGGTCACAGATACGCAGTATTTT.

The V gene is TRBV6-5, the J gene TRBJ1-2; 7 nucleotides match TRBD1. The CDR3 consists of 12 residues. Germline-derived CDR1 and CDR2 are MNHEY and SVGAGI. J was trimmed by 2 bases and V by 8 bases; bases with no gene match: 2. As DNA, the CDR3 is TGTGCCAGCTGGGGACAGAACTATGGCTACACCTTC. This encodes CASWGQNYGYTF.

The chain carries TRBV9 and TRBJ2-5, with a tentative D call TRBD1 (7 bases). V dropped 4 bases and J dropped 2 bases, with 18 bases sitting between them. Germline CDR1 and CDR2: SGDLS and YYNGEE. The CDR3 consists of 16 residues. The CDR3 nucleotides are TGTGCCAGCAGCCCAGGGGGGCTCCTGGGGCAAGAGACCCAGTACTTC. Translated: CASSPGGLLGQETQYF.

The CDR3 protein is CASRRTGGSPLHF. Here the CDR3 DNA reads TGTGCCAGCAGAAGGACAGGAGGATCACCCCTCCACTTT. The chain is built from TRBV28 and TRBJ1-6; 7 bases are shared with TRBD1. There are 13 residues in the CDR3. Germline CDR1 reads MDHEN; CDR2 reads SYDVKM. V was pared by 6 bases and J by 10 bases, with 6 bases of the junction left unmatched.

The chain combines TRBV6-6 with TRBJ1-5; no definite D call. V was trimmed by 5 bases and J by 3 bases, leaving 8 bases between them. Germline CDR1 and CDR2: MNHNY and SVGAGI (reference sequence). The CDR3 spans 13 residues. CDR3 amino acids: CASSRTDNQPQHF. The CDR3 DNA sequence: TGTGCCAGCAGTCGAACAGACAATCAGCCCCAGCATTTT.

The chain combines TRBV28 with TRBJ1-1; D perhaps matches TRBD1 (5 bases). Germline V gene lookup returns CDR1 MDHEN and CDR2 SYDVKM. The CDR3 runs 11 residues. The germline V and J ends were trimmed by 8 bases and 11 bases, with 15 bases remaining between them. The CDR3 DNA reads TGTGCCAGCCGAGGGGCCCTAGCGGCTTTCTTT. Its protein product is CASRGALAAFF.